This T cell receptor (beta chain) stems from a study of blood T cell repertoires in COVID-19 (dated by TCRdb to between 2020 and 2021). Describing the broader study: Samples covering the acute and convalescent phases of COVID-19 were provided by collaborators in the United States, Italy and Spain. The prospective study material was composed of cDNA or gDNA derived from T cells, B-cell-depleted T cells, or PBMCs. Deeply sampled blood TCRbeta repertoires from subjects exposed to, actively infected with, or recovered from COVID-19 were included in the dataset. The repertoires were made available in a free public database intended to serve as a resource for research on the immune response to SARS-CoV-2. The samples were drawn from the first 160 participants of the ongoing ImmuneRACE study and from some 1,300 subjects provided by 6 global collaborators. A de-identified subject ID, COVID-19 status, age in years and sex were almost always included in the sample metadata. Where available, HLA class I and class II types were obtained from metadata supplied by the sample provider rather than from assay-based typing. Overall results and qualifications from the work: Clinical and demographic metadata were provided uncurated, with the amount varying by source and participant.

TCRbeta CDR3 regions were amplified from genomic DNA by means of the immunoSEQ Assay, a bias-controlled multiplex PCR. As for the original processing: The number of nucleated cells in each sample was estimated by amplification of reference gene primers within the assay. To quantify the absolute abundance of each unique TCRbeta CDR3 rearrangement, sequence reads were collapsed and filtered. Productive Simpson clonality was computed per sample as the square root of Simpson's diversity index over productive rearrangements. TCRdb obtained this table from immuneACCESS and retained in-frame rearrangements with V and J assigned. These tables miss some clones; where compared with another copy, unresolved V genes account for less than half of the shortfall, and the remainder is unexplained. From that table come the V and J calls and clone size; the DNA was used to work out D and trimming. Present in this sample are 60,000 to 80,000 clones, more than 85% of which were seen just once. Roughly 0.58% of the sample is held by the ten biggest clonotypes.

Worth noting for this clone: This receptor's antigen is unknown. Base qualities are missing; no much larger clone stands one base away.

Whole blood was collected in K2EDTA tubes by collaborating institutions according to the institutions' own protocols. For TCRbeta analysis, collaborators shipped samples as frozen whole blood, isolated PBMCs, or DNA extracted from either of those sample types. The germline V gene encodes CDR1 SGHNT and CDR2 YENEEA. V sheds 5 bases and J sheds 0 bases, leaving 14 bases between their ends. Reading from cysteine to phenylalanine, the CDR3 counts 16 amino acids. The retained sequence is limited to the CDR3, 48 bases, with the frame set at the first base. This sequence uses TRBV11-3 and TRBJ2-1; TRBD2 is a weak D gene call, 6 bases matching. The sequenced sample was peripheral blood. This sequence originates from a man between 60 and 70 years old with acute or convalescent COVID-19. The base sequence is TGTGCCAGCAGCCCGGGGGTAGGTCTCTCCTACAATGAGCAGTTCTTC. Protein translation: CASSPGVGLSYNEQFF.